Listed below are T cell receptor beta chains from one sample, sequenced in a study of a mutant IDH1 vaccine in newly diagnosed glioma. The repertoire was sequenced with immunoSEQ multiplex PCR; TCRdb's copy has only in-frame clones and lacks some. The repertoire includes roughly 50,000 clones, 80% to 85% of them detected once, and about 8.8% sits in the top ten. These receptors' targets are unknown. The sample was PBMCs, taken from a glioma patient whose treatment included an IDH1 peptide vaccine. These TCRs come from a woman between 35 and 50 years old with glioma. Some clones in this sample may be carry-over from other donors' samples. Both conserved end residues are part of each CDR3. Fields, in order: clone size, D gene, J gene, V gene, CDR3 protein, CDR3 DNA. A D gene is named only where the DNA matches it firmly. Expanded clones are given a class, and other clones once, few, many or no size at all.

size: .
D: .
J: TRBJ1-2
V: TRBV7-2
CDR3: CASSLVRGEANYGYTF
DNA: TGTGCCAGCAGCTTAGTCAGGGGCGAAGCTAACTATGGCTACACCTTC

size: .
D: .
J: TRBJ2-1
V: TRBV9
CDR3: CASSVGSGSYNEQFF
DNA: TGTGCCAGCAGCGTAGGTAGCGGCTCCTACAATGAGCAGTTCTTC

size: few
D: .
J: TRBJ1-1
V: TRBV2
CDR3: CASSGWRNTEAFF
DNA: TGTGCCAGCAGTGGTTGGCGAAACACTGAAGCTTTCTTT

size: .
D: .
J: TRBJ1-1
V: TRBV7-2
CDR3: CASSYGQSEAFF
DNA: TGTGCCAGCAGCTACGGACAGTCTGAAGCTTTCTTT

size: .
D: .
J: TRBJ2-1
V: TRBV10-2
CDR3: CASSPNRAGNEQFF
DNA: TGCGCCAGCAGCCCCAACAGGGCCGGCAATGAGCAGTTCTTC

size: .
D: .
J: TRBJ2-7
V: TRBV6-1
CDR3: CATGTYEQYF
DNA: TGTGCCACCGGGACCTACGAGCAGTACTTC

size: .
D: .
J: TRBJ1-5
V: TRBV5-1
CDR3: CASSPGRGGGDQPQHF
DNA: TGCGCCAGCAGCCCCGGGCGGGGGGGCGGGGATCAGCCCCAGCATTTT

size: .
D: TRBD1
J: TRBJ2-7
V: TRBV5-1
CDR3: CASSVDRGLYEQYF
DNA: TGCGCCAGCAGCGTTGACAGGGGACTTTACGAGCAGTACTTC

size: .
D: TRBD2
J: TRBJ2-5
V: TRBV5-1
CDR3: CASSSGLAGKETQYF
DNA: TGCGCCAGCAGCTCGGGACTAGCGGGGAAAGAGACCCAGTACTTC

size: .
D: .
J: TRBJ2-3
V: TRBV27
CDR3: CASSLLGRDTQYF
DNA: TGTGCCAGCAGTTTACTCGGAAGGGATACGCAGTATTTT

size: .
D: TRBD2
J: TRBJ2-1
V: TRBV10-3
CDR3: CAISTRTSGGGNEQFF
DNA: TGTGCCATCAGTACCCGGACTAGCGGGGGGGGTAATGAGCAGTTCTTC

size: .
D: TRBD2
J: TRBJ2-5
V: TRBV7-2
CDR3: CASSASGGAGWLQETQYF
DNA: TGTGCCAGCAGCGCTAGCGGGGGGGCCGGTTGGTTACAAGAGACCCAGTACTTC

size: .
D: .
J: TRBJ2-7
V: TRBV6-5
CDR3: CASSYGASRRYEQYF
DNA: TGTGCCAGCAGTTATGGGGCTAGCCGTAGGTACGAGCAGTACTTC

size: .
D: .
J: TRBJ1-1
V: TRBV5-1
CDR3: CASSLSGTNTEAFF
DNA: TGCGCCAGCAGCTTATCCGGGACGAACACTGAAGCTTTCTTT

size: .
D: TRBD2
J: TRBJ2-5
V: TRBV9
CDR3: CASSATLGERGRETQYF
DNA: TGTGCCAGCAGCGCTACTCTGGGGGAGCGGGGGAGGGAGACCCAGTACTTC

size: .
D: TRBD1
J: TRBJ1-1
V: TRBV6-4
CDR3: CASRPQGMNTEAFF
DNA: TGTGCCAGCAGACCACAGGGGATGAACACTGAAGCTTTCTTT

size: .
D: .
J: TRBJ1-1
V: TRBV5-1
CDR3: CASSLQAHTEAFF
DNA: TGCGCCAGCAGCTTGCAGGCCCACACTGAAGCTTTCTTT

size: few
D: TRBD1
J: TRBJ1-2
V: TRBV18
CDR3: CASSPRTGNYGYTF
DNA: TGTGCCAGCTCACCCCGGACAGGGAACTATGGCTACACCTTC

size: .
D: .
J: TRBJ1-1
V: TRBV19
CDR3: CASWSRGYGIDRTNTEAFF
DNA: TGTGCCAGTTGGTCGAGGGGATACGGGATCGACAGAACGAACACTGAAGCTTTCTTT

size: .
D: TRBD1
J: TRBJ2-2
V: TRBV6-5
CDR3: CASSFAHRGRTGELFF
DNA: TGTGCCAGCAGTTTCGCCCACAGGGGGCGTACCGGGGAGCTGTTTTTT

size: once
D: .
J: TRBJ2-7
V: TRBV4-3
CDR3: CASSQDGGGRLEQYF
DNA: TGCGCCAGCAGCCAAGATGGGGGTGGGCGGCTCGAGCAGTACTTC

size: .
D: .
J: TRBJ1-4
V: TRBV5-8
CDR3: CASSLGGVTATNEKLFF
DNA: TGTGCCAGCAGCTTGGGTGGAGTGACCGCAACTAATGAAAAACTGTTTTTT

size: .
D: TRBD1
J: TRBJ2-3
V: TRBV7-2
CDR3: CASSRSWTGGSTDTQYF
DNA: TGTGCCAGCAGCCGATCGTGGACAGGGGGGTCAACAGATACGCAGTATTTT

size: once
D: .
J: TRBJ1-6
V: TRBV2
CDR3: CASSWDHISPLHF
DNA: TGTGCCAGCAGTTGGGACCATATCTCACCCCTCCACTTT

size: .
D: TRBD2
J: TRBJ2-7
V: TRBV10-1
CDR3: CASSGRLAGIYEQYF
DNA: TGCGCCAGCAGTGGGAGACTAGCGGGGATATACGAGCAGTACTTC

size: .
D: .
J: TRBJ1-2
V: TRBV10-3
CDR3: CAISEEEGRHSYGYTF
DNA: TGTGCCATCAGTGAGGAGGAGGGTCGTCATTCGTATGGCTACACCTTC

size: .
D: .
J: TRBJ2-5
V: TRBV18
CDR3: CASSPKGGQETQYF
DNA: TGTGCCAGCTCACCGAAAGGGGGGCAAGAGACCCAGTACTTC

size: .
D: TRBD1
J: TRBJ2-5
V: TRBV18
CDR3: CASSYRQGEETQYF
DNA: TGTGCCAGCTCATACCGACAGGGAGAGGAGACCCAGTACTTC

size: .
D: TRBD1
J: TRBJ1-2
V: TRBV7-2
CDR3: CASSLRQGLKDGYTF
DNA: TGTGCCAGCAGCTTAAGACAGGGGTTAAAGGATGGCTACACCTTC

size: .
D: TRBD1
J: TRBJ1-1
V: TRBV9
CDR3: CASTITGGNTEAFF
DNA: TGTGCCAGCACCATTACAGGGGGAAACACTGAAGCTTTCTTT

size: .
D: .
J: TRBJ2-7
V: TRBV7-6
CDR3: CASGVLAGTYEQYF
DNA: TGTGCCAGCGGGGTGCTGGCGGGGACCTACGAGCAGTACTTC

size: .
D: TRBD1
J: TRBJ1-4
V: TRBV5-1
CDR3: CASSFLPGQGDEKLFF
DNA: TGCGCCAGCAGCTTCCTCCCGGGACAGGGAGATGAAAAACTGTTTTTT

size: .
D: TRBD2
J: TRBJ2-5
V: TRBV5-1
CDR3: CASSLSSGQETQYF
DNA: TGCGCCAGCAGCTTGTCTAGCGGACAAGAGACCCAGTACTTC

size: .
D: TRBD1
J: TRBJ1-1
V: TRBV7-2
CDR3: CASRLNRGTEAFF
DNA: TGTGCCAGCAGGTTAAACAGGGGCACTGAAGCTTTCTTT

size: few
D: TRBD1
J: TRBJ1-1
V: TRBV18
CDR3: CASSPFDRGQVEAFF
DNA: TGTGCCAGCTCACCTTTTGACAGGGGGCAGGTTGAAGCTTTCTTT

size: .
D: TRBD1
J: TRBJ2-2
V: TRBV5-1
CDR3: CASSPRQGASTGELFF
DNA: TGCGCCAGCAGCCCGCGACAGGGGGCTAGCACCGGGGAGCTGTTTTTT

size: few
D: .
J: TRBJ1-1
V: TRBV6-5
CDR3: CASSYSSSGLGEAFF
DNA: TGTGCCAGCAGTTACTCGAGTAGCGGATTGGGTGAAGCTTTCTTT

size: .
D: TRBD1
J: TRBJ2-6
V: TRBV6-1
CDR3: CATGGQGTGANVLTF
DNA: TGTGCCACCGGGGGACAGGGGACTGGGGCCAACGTCCTGACTTTC

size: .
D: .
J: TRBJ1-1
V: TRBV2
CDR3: CASSELWGTEAFF
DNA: TGTGCCAGCAGTGAACTGTGGGGGACTGAAGCTTTCTTT

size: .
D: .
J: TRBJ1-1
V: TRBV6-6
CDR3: CASSYSQDTEAFF
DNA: TGTGCCAGCAGTTACTCGCAGGACACTGAAGCTTTCTTT

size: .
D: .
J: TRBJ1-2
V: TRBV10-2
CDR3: CATRDGRDGYTF
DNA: TGCGCCACAAGGGATGGGCGAGACGGCTACACCTTC

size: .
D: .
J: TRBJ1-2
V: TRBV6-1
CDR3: CAGAGGGYGYTF
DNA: TGTGCCGGTGCCGGGGGCGGATATGGCTACACCTTC